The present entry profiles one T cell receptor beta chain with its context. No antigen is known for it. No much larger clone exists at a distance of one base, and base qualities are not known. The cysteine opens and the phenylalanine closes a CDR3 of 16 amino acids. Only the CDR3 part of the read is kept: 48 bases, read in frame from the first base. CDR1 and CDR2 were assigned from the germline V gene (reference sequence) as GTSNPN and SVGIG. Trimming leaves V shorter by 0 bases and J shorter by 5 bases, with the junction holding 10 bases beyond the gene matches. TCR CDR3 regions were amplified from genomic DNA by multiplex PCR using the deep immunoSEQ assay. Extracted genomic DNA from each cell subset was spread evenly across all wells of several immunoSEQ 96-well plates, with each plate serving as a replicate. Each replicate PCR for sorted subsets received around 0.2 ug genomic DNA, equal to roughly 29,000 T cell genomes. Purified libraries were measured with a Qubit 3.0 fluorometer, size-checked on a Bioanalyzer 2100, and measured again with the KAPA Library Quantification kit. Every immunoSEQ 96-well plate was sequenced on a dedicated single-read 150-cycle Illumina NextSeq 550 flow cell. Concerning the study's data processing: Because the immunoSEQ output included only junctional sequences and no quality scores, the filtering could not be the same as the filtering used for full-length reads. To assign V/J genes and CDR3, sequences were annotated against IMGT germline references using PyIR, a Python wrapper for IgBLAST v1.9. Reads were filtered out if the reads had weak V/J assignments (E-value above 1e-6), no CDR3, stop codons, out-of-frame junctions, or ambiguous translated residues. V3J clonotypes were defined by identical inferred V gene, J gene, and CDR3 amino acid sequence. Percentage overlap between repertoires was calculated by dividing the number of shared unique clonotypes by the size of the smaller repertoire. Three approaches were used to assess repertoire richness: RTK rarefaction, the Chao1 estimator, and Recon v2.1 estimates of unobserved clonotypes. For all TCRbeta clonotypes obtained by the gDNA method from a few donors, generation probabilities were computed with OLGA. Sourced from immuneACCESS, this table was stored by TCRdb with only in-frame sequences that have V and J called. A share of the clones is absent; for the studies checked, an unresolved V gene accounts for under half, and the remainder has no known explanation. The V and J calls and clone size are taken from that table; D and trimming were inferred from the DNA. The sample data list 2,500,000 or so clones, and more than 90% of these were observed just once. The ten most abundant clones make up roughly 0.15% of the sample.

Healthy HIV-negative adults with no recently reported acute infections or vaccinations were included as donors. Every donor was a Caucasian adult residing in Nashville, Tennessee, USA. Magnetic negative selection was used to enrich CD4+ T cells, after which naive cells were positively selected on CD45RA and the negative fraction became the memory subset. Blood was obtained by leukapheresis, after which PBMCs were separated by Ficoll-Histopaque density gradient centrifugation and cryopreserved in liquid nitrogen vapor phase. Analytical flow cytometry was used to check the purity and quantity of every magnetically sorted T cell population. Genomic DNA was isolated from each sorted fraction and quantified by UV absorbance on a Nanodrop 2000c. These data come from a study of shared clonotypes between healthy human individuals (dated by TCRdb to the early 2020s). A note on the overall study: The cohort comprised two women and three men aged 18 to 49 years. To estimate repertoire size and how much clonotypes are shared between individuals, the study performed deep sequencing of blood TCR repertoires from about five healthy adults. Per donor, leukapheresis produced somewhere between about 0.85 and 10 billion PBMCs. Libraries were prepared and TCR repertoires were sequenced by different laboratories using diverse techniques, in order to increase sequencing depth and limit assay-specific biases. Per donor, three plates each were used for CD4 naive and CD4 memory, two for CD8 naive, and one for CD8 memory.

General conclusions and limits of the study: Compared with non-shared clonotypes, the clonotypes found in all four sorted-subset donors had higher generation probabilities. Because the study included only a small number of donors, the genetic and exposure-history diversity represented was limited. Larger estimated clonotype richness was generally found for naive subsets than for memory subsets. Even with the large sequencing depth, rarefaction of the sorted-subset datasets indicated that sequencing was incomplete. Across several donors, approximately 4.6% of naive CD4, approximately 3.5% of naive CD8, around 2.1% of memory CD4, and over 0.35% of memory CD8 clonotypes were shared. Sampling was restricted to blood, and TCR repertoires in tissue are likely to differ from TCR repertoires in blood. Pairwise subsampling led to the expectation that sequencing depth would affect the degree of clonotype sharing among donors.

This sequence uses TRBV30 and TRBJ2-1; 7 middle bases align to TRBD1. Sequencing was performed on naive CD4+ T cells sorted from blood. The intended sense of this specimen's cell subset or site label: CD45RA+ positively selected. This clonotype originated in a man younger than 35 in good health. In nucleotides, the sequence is TGTGCCTGGAGTGTATTGATAACAGGGGTCCACAATGAGCAGTTCTTC. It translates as CAWSVLITGVHNEQFF.